The next 10 T cell receptor beta chains were all read from a single sample in a study of blood T cell repertoires in COVID-19. Assay: immunoSEQ multiplex PCR; the TCRdb copy retains only in-frame clones and omits some. The sample includes 380,000 or so clones, around 89% of them seen just once. Source material: PBMCs or T cells enriched from blood (not recorded which). The source is a woman in her twenties or thirties with acute COVID-19.

This rearrangement joins TRBV5-1 to TRBJ1-6; D might be TRBD1 (6 bases). The CDR3 covers 15 residues. CDR1 SGHRS and CDR2 YFSETQ come from the germline V gene. V gave up 5 bases and J gave up 6 bases, with 15 bases separating them. CDR3 in amino acids: CASRVRDTSNSPLHF. The CDR3 nucleotides read TGCGCCAGCAGAGTCCGGGACACAAGTAATTCACCCCTCCACTTT.

This clone was found a few times. The chain joins TRBV30 to TRBJ2-7; D is ambiguous. The CDR3 is 12 residues long. V lost 1 base to trimming and J lost 6 bases, with 10 bases between them. CDR1 is GTSNPN and CDR2 is SVGIG in the germline V gene (reference sequence). The CDR3: CAWSAPGLEQYF. DNA of the CDR3: TGTGCCTGGAGTGCCCCCGGTCTCGAGCAGTACTTC.

This clone appeared a single time. Within the sample, other DNA sequences also encode this same CDR3. V and J are TRBV5-1 and TRBJ1-5; 8 bases are shared with TRBD1. Per the germline V gene, CDR1 is SGHRS and CDR2 is YFSETQ. CDR3 length: 14 amino acids. The J segment lost 6 bases and the V segment lost 2 bases, leaving 4 bases of the junction unmatched. The CDR3 DNA sequence: TGCGCCAGCAGCTTAGGACAGGGTGGTCAGCCCCAGCATTTT. Protein sequence: CASSLGQGGQPQHF.

The CDR3 DNA is TGTGCCAGCAGCATGGGGGGGCAGCCTAGCACAGATACGCAGTATTTT. Translated: CASSMGGQPSTDTQYF. The chain joins TRBV7-9 to TRBJ2-3; possibly TRBD2 for D (7 bases). The length of the CDR3 is 16 residues. Germline lookup yields CDR1 SEHNR and CDR2 FQNEAQ (reference sequence). Trimming removed 5 bases from V and 0 bases from J, with 15 bases in between.

The genes are TRBV28 and TRBJ2-3, with D tentatively TRBD1 (5 bases). The germline V gene has CDR1 MDHEN and CDR2 SYDVKM. V was trimmed by 6 bases and J by 3 bases, leaving 7 bases between them. The CDR3 runs 12 residues. The chain's CDR3 is CASRRTTDTQYF. CDR3 bases: TGTGCCAGCAGGCGGACAACAGATACGCAGTATTTT.

The chain employs TRBV6-6 and TRBJ2-2; 14 bases fit TRBD2. After removal of 5 bases from V and 5 bases from J, the junction contained 10 bases not matched to a gene. There are 18 residues in the CDR3. The V gene's germline CDR1 is MNHNY and CDR2 SVGAGI (reference sequence). CDR3 coding DNA: TGTGCCAGCAGTCGACTAGCGGGGGGGGCCACCCATACCGGGGAGCTGTTTTTT. Residues: CASSRLAGGATHTGELFF.

This chain links TRBV9 with TRBJ1-6; 9 nucleotides align to TRBD1. Germline V gene data show CDR1 as SGDLS and CDR2 as YYNGEE. V lost 4 bases, J lost 9 bases, and 11 bases stayed unmatched. The length of the CDR3 is 16 residues. The CDR3 spells CASSPRGQGISSPLHF. For the CDR3, the DNA is TGTGCCAGCAGCCCCCGAGGACAGGGGATTAGTTCACCCCTCCACTTT.

This chain links TRBV11-3 with TRBJ2-1; the match to TRBD2 covers 9 bases. Germline V gives CDR1 SGHNT, CDR2 YENEEA. Trimming took 1 base from V and 4 from J; bases not matched to a gene: 5. This CDR3 is 16 amino acids long. The CDR3 coding sequence is TGTGCCAGCAGCTTAGGCGGGGGGGCCTCATACAATGAGCAGTTCTTC. It codes for CASSLGGGASYNEQFF.

This chain connects TRBV19 to TRBJ1-1, with D possibly TRBD1 on 6 matching bases. The CDR3 length is 15 residues. Germline assignment: CDR1 LNHDA and CDR2 SQIVND (reference sequence). V was clipped by 9 bases and J by 1 base, with 18 bases between them. CDR3 protein: CASHRHRAWNTEAFF. CDR3 in DNA: TGTGCCAGCCACAGGCACAGGGCCTGGAACACTGAAGCTTTCTTT.

The CDR3 DNA reads TGTGCCATCAACCCGCAGAGCGGCTATGGCTACACCTTC. This sequence encodes CAINPQSGYGYTF. This chain links TRBV10-3 with TRBJ1-2; unclear D gene. The germline V gene encodes CDR1 ENHRY and CDR2 SYGVKD. CDR3 length: 13 residues. The V gene lost 7 bases and the J gene lost 4 bases, with 13 bases spanning the gap.